Listed below are T cell receptor beta chains from one sample, sequenced in a study of early T cells in non-severe SARS-CoV-2 infection. A single record per CDR3 protein comes from TCRdb applying MiXCR to the 5' RACE reads. The sample has almost 30,000 distinct CDR3 sequences, approximately 4.7% seen once. The material sequenced was whole blood. The receptors originated from an adult who was a healthcare worker with PCR-confirmed SARS-CoV-2 infection or an uninfected control (not recorded which). Each CDR3 is given with its conserved first and last residue. Fields, in order: CDR3 length, J gene, V gene, clone size, D gene, CDR3 protein, CDR3 DNA. The D gene is left open where the match is weak. Size values are once, few and many counts, or a class for expanded clones, and some rows have none.

>14|TRBJ1-2|TRBV25-1|many|NA
CASSEFGGGYGYTF
TGTGCCAGCAGTGAATTTGGGGGAGGGTATGGCTACACCTTC
>15|TRBJ2-3|TRBV29-1|NA|NA
CSVEIDARGTDTQYF
TGCAGCGTTGAAATTGACGCACGGGGCACAGATACGCAGTATTTT
>13|TRBJ2-5|TRBV5-4|many|TRBD1
CASSRDRAETQYF
TGTGCCAGCTCCAGGGACAGGGCAGAGACCCAGTACTTC
>14|TRBJ1-5|TRBV6-2/TRBV6-3|NA|NA
CASSQDGFNQPQHF
TGTGCCAGCAGCCAGGACGGATTCAATCAGCCCCAGCATTTT
>14|TRBJ1-4|TRBV12-3/TRBV12-4|many|NA
CASRFGVGNEKLFF
TGTGCCAGCAGGTTTGGGGTAGGCAATGAAAAACTGTTTTTT
>15|TRBJ1-5|TRBV19|NA|NA
CASSHGVRANQPQHF
TGTGCCAGTAGCCACGGGGTTCGTGCGAATCAGCCCCAGCATTTT
>13|TRBJ1-5|TRBV30|many|TRBD1
CACEQGFNQPQHF
TGTGCCTGTGAACAGGGGTTCAATCAGCCCCAGCATTTT
>15|TRBJ2-7|TRBV19|NA|TRBD2
CASSERGGLSYEQYF
TGTGCCAGTAGTGAGCGGGGGGGCCTGTCCTACGAGCAGTACTTC
>14|TRBJ1-5|TRBV5-6|many|TRBD1
CASSFATGGQPQHF
TGTGCCAGCAGCTTTGCGACAGGGGGTCAGCCCCAGCATTTT
>14|TRBJ2-1|TRBV2|NA|NA
CASSAARQGNEQFF
TGTGCCAGCAGTGCCGCCCGTCAGGGAAATGAGCAGTTCTTC
>18|TRBJ1-4|TRBV20-1|NA|NA
CSARAVGQGPSRNEKLFF
TGCAGTGCTAGAGCGGTTGGGCAGGGACCCTCCCGTAATGAAAAACTGTTTTTT
>14|TRBJ2-7|TRBV4-2|few|NA
CASSQVEGSNEQYF
TGTGCCAGCAGCCAAGTTGAGGGTTCCAACGAGCAGTACTTC
>14|TRBJ1-4|TRBV3-1|few|NA
CASSHLKGGEKLFF
TGTGCCAGCAGCCATCTTAAGGGGGGAGAAAAACTGTTTTTT
>15|TRBJ2-2|TRBV7-7|many|NA
CASSLLSGATGELFF
TGTGCCAGCAGCTTATTGTCAGGAGCCACCGGGGAGCTGTTTTTT
>14|TRBJ1-1|TRBV15|many|NA
CATSRVIGVGEAFF
TGTGCCACCAGCAGAGTAATAGGGGTAGGGGAAGCTTTCTTT
>13|TRBJ2-2|TRBV30|many|NA
CAWSVLNTGELFF
TGTGCCTGGAGTGTCCTAAACACCGGGGAGCTGTTTTTT
>15|TRBJ1-5|TRBV19|many|NA
CASKTGFVGDQPQHF
TGTGCCAGTAAAACAGGGTTTGTAGGCGATCAGCCCCAGCATTTT
>15|TRBJ1-2|TRBV12-3/TRBV12-4|few|TRBD1
CASRPGQGAVSGYTF
TGTGCCAGCAGGCCGGGACAGGGGGCTGTGTCTGGCTACACCTTC
>14|TRBJ2-2|TRBV6-2/TRBV6-3|many|NA
CASSYSGPTGELFF
TGTGCCAGCAGTTACTCTGGGCCAACCGGGGAGCTGTTTTTT
>14|TRBJ2-4|TRBV19|few|TRBD1
CATLDPTGKNIQYF
TGTGCCACCTTAGACCCGACAGGGAAAAACATTCAGTACTTC
>16|TRBJ2-3|TRBV7-9|many|NA
CASSLTSWRGADTQYF
TGTGCCAGCAGCTTAACTAGCTGGCGCGGGGCAGATACGCAGTATTTT
>13|TRBJ2-7|TRBV6-1|many|TRBD1
CATDRTGENEQYF
TGTGCCACCGACCGGACAGGGGAAAACGAGCAGTACTTC
>13|TRBJ2-1|TRBV12-5|many|NA
CASGFDTYNEQFF
TGTGCTAGTGGTTTCGACACGTACAATGAGCAGTTCTTC
>15|TRBJ2-1|TRBV20-1|NA|TRBD2
CSALGVLAGVNEQFF
TGCAGTGCTCTAGGGGTGCTAGCGGGAGTCAATGAGCAGTTCTTC
>14|TRBJ2-7|TRBV13|many|NA
CASSLTGISYEQYF
TGTGCCAGCAGCTTAACGGGGATCTCCTACGAGCAGTACTTC
>13|TRBJ1-1|TRBV18|many|TRBD1
CASSPTGDTEAFF
TGTGCCAGCTCACCAACAGGGGACACTGAAGCTTTCTTT
>18|TRBJ2-1|TRBV6-1|many|TRBD1
CASSGSGTGSSSYNEQFF
TGTGCCAGCAGTGGAAGTGGGACAGGGAGCAGCTCCTACAATGAGCAGTTCTTC
>14|TRBJ1-1|TRBV20-1|many|NA
CSARGLSKNTEAFF
TGCAGTGCCCGTGGACTCTCTAAGAACACTGAAGCTTTCTTT
>14|TRBJ2-3|TRBV11-2|many|TRBD2
CASRRGLAVDTQYF
TGTGCCAGCAGACGCGGACTAGCTGTAGATACGCAGTATTTT
>14|TRBJ1-5|TRBV2|many|NA
CASSEYGMRQPQHF
TGTGCCAGCAGTGAATACGGTATGCGGCAGCCCCAGCATTTT
>14|TRBJ2-3|TRBV7-2|few|NA
CASSFPQVTDTQYF
TGTGCCAGCAGCTTCCCACAGGTCACCGATACGCAGTATTTT
>15|TRBJ1-2|TRBV7-9|many|TRBD1
CASSITGQGNYGYTF
TGTGCCAGCAGCATTACCGGACAGGGGAACTATGGCTACACCTTC
>15|TRBJ1-1|TRBV20-1|few|NA
CSARDFKGVSTEAFF
TGCAGTGCTAGAGATTTTAAGGGGGTCAGCACTGAAGCTTTCTTT
>12|TRBJ2-7|TRBV14|NA|NA
CASSRVTYEQYF
TGTGCCAGCAGCCGCGTCACCTACGAGCAGTACTTC
>13|TRBJ2-6|TRBV12-5|many|NA
CASAPSGANVLTF
TGTGCTAGTGCCCCTTCTGGGGCCAACGTCCTGACTTTC
>15|TRBJ2-7|TRBV7-2|many|TRBD1
CASSLEWTGAYEQYF
TGTGCCAGCAGCTTAGAGTGGACAGGGGCCTACGAGCAGTACTTC
>15|TRBJ1-1|TRBV5-1|medium-sized|NA
CASSLYGDPNTEAFF
TGCGCCAGCAGCTTGTACGGCGATCCAAACACTGAAGCTTTCTTT
>13|TRBJ1-2|TRBV7-2|many|TRBD1
CASSPDRGGGYTF
TGTGCCAGCAGTCCGGACAGGGGAGGTGGCTACACCTTC
>15|TRBJ1-4|TRBV3-1|few|NA
CASSQVLATNEKLFF
TGTGCCAGCAGCCAAGTTCTTGCAACTAATGAAAAACTGTTTTTT
>13|TRBJ2-5|TRBV30|many|TRBD1
CAWDRGVQETQYF
TGTGCCTGGGACAGGGGAGTTCAAGAGACCCAGTACTTC
>13|TRBJ1-2|TRBV7-9|many|NA
CASSLAEGPRYTF
TGTGCCAGCAGCTTAGCGGAAGGGCCCCGCTACACCTTC
>16|TRBJ2-5|TRBV11-2|many|TRBD2
CASSLGTSGDGETQYF
TGTGCCAGCAGCCTCGGGACTAGCGGAGATGGGGAGACCCAGTACTTC
>13|TRBJ2-3|TRBV18|many|NA
CASSPRVGDTQYF
TGTGCCAGCTCACCAAGGGTCGGAGATACGCAGTATTTT
>14|TRBJ1-1|TRBV5-1|few|TRBD1
CASSAGQGMTEAFF
TGCGCCAGCAGCGCGGGACAGGGAATGACTGAAGCTTTCTTT
>16|TRBJ1-1|TRBV27|many|TRBD1
CASSRGDRGPNTEAFF
TGTGCCAGCTCGAGGGGGGACAGGGGGCCGAACACTGAAGCTTTCTTT
>14|TRBJ2-7|TRBV9|many|NA
CASSESITGYEQYF
TGTGCCAGCAGCGAATCCATAACAGGGTACGAGCAGTACTTC
>13|TRBJ1-1|TRBV6-5|many|NA
CASRLQGYTEAFF
TGTGCCAGCAGACTACAGGGCTACACTGAAGCTTTCTTT